The clone carrying this TCR beta chain was counted many times. MiXCR, applied by TCRdb to the 5' RACE reads, yields one record per CDR3 protein. The sample holds 50,000 to 70,000 distinct CDR3 sequences, roughly an eighth seen once. This sample was included in a study of neurological immune-mediated disorders. Germline-derived CDR1 and CDR2 are MGHRA and YSYEKL. There are 15 residues in the CDR3. Trimming stripped 2 bases from V and 2 bases from J, with 9 bases between. Sequencing was done on a sample of PBMCs. This clonotype was obtained from a woman in her sixties with HTLV-1-associated myelopathy (HAM/TSP). The chain has TRBV4-1 and TRBJ1-4; D is unresolved. The CDR3 DNA sequence: TGCGCCAGCAGCCAACCTCTCCGGACTAATGAAAAACTGTTTTTT. The encoded protein is CASSQPLRTNEKLFF.